The clone carrying this T cell receptor (beta chain) occurred once. Profiled with immunoSEQ multiplex PCR; TCRdb holds only in-frame clones, not every one. The sample has fewer than 200,000 clones, more than 65% seen once; the top ten hold 13% to 15%. These data belong to a study of blood T cell repertoires in COVID-19. Study information: Sources were T cells, B-cell-depleted T cells, or PBMCs; the material itself was cDNA or gDNA.

Germline CDR1 is SNHLY and CDR2 is FYNNEI. The V end was cut by 8 bases, the J end by 4 bases, with 18 bases between. CDR3 size: 14 residues. The receptor's source is a man aged 50-59 years who had recovered from COVID-19. Sequencing was performed on PBMCs or T cells enriched from blood (not recorded which). J is TRBJ2-7 and V is TRBV2, with TRBD1 as a possible D gene (5 bases). CDR3 amino acids: CASGAHQGRYEQYF. The CDR3 DNA sequence: TGTGCCAGCGGGGCCCACCAGGGCAGATACGAGCAGTACTTC.